Many counts were recorded for the clone carrying this TCR beta chain. Alpha- and beta-chain coverage of first-strand cDNA came from TRAV- and TRBV-specific primers. TCR amplification used 20 PCR cycles, a constant-region primer and a V-primer adapter. TCRdb passed the reads through MiXCR, listing each CDR3 protein once. Of 70,000 to 90,000 distinct CDR3 sequences in the sample, roughly 19% were seen once. Described time point: before trial treatment. Each donor was administered nivolumab, ipilimumab, aspirin, low-dose cyclophosphamide and low-dose radiotherapy. Germline CDR1 reads SEHNR; CDR2 reads FQNEAQ (reference sequence). The V gene lost 2 bases and the J gene lost 2 bases, with 7 bases spanning the gap. This CDR3 region has 14 residues. The data derive from a study of low-dose radiotherapy and immunotherapy resistance in tumors. Study background: Treatment of Cohort 1 consisted of 0.5 Gy per fraction every 2 weeks, adding up to 6.5 Gy. Patients received 300 mg of oral aspirin each day across four cycles, commencing on cycle 1 day 1.

J is TRBJ2-1 and V is TRBV7-9; D gene uncertain. This clonotype was obtained from a male donor with prostate cancer. The sequencing used PBMCs, collected before treatment. The CDR3 coding sequence is TGTGCCAGCAGCTTACAAAGCACCTACAATGAGCAGTTCTTC. Translated, it gives CASSLQSTYNEQFF.